This T cell receptor (beta chain) emerged from a study of T cell responses to AZD1222 COVID-19 vaccine. CDR3 length: 12 residues. The germline gives CDR1 MNHEY, CDR2 SVGEGT. V lost 4 bases and J 4 bases, leaving 7 bases between the germline ends. Sequencing was performed with immunoSEQ multiplex PCR; in TCRdb, only in-frame clones are kept and a portion is missing. The data show fewer than 200,000 clones, around nine tenths seen once. The sequenced sample was peripheral blood, obtained 28 days after the second AZD1222 dose. The chain recombines TRBV6-2 or TRBV6-3 with TRBJ2-5; maybe TRBD2 (5 bases). The receptor's source is an adult who received the AZD1222 COVID-19 vaccine. As DNA, the CDR3 is TGTGCCAGCAGTTGGGGAGTAGAGACCCAGTACTTC. Residues: CASSWGVETQYF.